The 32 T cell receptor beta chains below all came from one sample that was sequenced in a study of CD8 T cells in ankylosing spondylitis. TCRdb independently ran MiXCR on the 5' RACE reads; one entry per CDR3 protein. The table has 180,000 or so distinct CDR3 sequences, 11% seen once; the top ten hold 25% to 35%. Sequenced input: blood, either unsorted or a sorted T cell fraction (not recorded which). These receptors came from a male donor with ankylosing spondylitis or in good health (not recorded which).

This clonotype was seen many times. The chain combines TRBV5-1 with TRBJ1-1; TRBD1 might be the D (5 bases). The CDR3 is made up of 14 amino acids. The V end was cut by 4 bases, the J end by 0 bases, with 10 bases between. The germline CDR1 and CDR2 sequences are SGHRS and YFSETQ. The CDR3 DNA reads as TGCGCCAGCAGCATCAGGGAGGTGAACACTGAAGCTTTCTTT. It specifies CASSIREVNTEAFF. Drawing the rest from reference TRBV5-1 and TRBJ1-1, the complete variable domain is KAGVTQTPRYLIKTRGQQVTLSCSPISGHRSVSWYQQTPGQGLQFLFEYFSETQRNKGNFPGRFSGRQFSNSRSEMNVSTLELGDSALYLCASSIREVNTEAFFGQGTRLTVV.

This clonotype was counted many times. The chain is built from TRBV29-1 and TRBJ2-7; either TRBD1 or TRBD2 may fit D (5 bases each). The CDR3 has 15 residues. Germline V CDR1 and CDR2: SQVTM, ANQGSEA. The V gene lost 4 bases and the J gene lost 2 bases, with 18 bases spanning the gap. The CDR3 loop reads CSVGLGGTGAYEQYF. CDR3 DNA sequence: TGCAGCGTTGGGTTAGGTGGGACGGGTGCCTACGAGCAGTACTTC.

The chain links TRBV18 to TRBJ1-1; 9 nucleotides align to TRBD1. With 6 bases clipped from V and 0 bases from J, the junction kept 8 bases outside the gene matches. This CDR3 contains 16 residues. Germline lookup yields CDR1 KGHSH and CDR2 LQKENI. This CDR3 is CASSGTGIMMNTEAFF. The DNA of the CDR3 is TGTGCCAGCTCCGGGACAGGGATTATGATGAACACTGAAGCTTTCTTT.

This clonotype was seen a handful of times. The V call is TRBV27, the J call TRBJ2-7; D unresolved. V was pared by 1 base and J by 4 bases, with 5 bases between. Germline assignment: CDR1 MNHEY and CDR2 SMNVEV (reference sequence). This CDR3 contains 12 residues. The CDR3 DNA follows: TGTGCCAGCAGTTTATGCCCATACGAGCAGTACTTC. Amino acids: CASSLCPYEQYF.

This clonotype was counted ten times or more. The CDR3 region has the DNA TGTGCCAGCAGCTCCTCGGCTAGCGGGAGCGCAGATACGCAGTATTTT. This encodes CASSSSASGSADTQYF. The V gene is TRBV7-8, the J gene TRBJ2-3; 10 bases line up with TRBD2. The V gene end was trimmed by 4 bases and the J gene end by 4 bases; junction bases not matched to a gene: 8. The CDR3 runs 16 residues. Germline V gives CDR1 SGHVS, CDR2 FQNEAQ.

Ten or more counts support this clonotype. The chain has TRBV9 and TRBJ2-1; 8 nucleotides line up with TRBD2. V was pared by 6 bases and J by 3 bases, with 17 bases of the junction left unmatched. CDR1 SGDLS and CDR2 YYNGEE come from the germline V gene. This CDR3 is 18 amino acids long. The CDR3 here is CASNSPAGVGLDYNEQFF. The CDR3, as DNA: TGTGCCAGCAATTCCCCAGCGGGGGTCGGCCTTGACTACAATGAGCAGTTCTTC.

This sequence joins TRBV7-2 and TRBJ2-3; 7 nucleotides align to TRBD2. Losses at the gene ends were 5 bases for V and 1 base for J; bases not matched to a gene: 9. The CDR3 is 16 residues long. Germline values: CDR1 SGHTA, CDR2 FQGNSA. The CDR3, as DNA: TGTGCCAGCAGCAATACACAGCGGGGTCGCACAGATACGCAGTATTTT. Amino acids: CASSNTQRGRTDTQYF.

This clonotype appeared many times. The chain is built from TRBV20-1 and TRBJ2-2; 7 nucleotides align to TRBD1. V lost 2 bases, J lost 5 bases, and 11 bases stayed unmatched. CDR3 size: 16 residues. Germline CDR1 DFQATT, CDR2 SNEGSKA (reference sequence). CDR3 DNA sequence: TGCAGTGCTAGATTTCCAGGACAGGCAATGACCGGGGAGCTGTTTTTT. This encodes CSARFPGQAMTGELFF.

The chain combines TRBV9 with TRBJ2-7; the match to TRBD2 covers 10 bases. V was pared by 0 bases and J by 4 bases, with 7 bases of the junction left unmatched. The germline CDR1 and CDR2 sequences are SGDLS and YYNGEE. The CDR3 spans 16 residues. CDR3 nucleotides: TGTGCCAGCAGCGTAGGACTAGCGGGTGGAGTTTACGAGCAGTACTTC. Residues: CASSVGLAGGVYEQYF.

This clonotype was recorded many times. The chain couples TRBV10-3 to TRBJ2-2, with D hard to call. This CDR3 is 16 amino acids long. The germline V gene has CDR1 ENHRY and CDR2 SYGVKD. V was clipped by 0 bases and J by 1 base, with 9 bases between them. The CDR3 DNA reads TGTGCCATCAGTGAGTCTAAAAACAAGAACACCGGGGAGCTGTTTTTT. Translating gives CAISESKNKNTGELFF.

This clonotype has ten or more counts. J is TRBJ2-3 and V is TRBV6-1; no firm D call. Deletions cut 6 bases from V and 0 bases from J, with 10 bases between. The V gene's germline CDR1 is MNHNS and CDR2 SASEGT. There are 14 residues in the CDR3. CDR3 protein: CASRLSTSTDTQYF. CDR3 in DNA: TGTGCCAGCAGACTCAGTACTAGCACAGATACGCAGTATTTT.

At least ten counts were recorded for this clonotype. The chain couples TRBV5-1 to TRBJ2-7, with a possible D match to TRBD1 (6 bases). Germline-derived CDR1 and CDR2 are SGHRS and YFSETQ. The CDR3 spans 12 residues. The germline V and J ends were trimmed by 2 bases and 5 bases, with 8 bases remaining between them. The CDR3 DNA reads TGCGCCAGCAGCTTACAGGGTCACGAGCAGTACTTC. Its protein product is CASSLQGHEQYF.

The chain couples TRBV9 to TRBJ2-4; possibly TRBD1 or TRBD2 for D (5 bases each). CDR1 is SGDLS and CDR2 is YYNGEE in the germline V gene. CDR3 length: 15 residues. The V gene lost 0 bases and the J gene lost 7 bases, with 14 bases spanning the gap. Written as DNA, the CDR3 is TGTGCCAGCAGCGTAGCTACGGGACCCAGCAACATTCAGTACTTC. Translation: CASSVATGPSNIQYF.

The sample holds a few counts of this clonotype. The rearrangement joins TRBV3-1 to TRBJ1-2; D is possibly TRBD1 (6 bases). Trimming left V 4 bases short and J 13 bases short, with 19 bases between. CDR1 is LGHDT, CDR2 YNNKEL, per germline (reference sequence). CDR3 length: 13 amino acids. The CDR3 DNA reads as TGTGCCAGCAGCCGCGATCTGGGACAAGTGGGCACCTTC. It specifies CASSRDLGQVGTF. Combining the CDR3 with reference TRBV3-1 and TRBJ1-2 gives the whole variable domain DTAVSQTPKYLVTQMGNDKSIKCEQNLGHDTMYWYKQDSKKFLKIMFSYNNKELIINETVPNRFSPKSPDKAHLNLHINSLELGDSAVYFCASSRDLGQVGTFGSGTRLTVV.

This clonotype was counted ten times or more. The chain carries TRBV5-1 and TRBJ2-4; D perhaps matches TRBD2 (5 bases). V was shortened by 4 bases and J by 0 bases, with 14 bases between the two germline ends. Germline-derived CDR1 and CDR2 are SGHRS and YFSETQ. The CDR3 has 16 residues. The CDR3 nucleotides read TGCGCCAGCAGCCCGGGATTAGAACTAGCCAAAAACATTCAGTACTTC. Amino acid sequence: CASSPGLELAKNIQYF.

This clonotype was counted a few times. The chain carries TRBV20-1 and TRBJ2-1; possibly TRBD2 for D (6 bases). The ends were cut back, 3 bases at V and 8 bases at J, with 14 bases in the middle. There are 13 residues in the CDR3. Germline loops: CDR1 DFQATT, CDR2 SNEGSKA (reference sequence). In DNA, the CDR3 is TGCAGTGCTAGGACTAGAGTCCCGCATGAGCAGTTCTTC. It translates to CSARTRVPHEQFF.

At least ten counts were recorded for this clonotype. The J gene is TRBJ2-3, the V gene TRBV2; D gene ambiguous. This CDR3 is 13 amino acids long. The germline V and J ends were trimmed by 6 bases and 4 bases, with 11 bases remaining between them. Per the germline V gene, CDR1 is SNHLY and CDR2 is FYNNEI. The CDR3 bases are TGTGCCAGCAGAGGGTTGTCAGCAGATACGCAGTATTTT. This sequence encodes CASRGLSADTQYF.

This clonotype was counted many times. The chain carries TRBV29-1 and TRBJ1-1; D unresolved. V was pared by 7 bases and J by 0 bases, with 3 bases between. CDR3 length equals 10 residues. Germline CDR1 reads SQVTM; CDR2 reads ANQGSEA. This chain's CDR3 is CSALNTEAFF. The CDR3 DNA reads TGCAGCGCCCTGAACACTGAAGCTTTCTTT.

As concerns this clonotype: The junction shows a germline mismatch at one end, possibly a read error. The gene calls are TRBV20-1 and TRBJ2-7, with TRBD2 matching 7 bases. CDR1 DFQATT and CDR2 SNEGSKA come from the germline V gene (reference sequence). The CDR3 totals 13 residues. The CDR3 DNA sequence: TGCAGTGCTAGGGGCGGGAGCTCCTACGATCAGTACTTC. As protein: CSARGGSSYDQYF.

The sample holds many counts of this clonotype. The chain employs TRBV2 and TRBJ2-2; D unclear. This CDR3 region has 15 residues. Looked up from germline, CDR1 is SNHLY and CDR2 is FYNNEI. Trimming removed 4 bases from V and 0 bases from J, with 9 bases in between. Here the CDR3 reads CASSAQTTNTGELFF. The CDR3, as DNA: TGTGCCAGCAGTGCCCAGACGACGAACACCGGGGAGCTGTTTTTT.

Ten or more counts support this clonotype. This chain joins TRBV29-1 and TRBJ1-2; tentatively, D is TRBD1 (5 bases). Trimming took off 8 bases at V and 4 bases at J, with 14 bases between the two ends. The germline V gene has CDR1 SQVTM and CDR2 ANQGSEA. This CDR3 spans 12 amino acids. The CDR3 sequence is CSSDGGGYGYTF. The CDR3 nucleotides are TGCAGCTCGGACGGGGGTGGCTATGGCTACACCTTC.

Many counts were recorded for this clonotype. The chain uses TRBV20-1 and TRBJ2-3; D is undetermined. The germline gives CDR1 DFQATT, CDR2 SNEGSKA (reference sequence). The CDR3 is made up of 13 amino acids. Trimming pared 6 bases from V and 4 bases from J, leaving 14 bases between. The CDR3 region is CSASYMRSDTQYF. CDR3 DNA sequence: TGCAGTGCCAGCTATATGAGGTCAGATACGCAGTATTTT.

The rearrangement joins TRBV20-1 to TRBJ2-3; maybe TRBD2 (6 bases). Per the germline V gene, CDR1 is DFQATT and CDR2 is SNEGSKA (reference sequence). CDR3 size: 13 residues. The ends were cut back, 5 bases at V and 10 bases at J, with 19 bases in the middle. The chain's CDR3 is CSAPAGGTPAQYF. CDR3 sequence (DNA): TGCAGTGCTCCTGCCGGAGGGACTCCGGCGCAGTATTTT.

The CDR3 loop is CSATRGGASSYEQYF. The CDR3 DNA follows: TGCAGTGCGACCCGAGGAGGGGCAAGCTCCTACGAGCAGTACTTC. V usage is TRBV20-1 and J usage is TRBJ2-7; D possibly corresponds to TRBD2 (6 bases). V was trimmed by 6 bases and J by 0 bases, leaving 18 bases between them. CDR3 size: 15 residues. Germline-derived CDR1 and CDR2 are DFQATT and SNEGSKA (reference sequence).

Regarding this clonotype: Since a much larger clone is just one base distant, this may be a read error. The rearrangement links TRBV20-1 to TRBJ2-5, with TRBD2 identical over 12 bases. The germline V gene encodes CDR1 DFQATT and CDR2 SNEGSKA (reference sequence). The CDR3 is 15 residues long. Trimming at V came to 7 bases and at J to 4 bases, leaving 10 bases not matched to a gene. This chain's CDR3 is CSVSDASGRVETQYF. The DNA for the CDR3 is TGCAGTGTCTCAGACGCTAGCGGGAGGGTAGAGACCCAGTACTTC.

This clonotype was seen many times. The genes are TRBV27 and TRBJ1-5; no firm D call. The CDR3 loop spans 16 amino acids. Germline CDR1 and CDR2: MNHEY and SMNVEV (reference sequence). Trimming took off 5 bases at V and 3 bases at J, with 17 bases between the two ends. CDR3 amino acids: CASSPPGPLNNQPQHF. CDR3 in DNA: TGTGCCAGCAGTCCACCCGGCCCACTAAACAATCAGCCCCAGCATTTT.

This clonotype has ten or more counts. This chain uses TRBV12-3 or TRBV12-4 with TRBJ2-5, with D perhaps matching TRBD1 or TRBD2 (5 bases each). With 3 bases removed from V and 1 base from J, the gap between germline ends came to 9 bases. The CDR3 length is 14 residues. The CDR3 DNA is TGTGCCAGCAGTTTTCCAGGGAGCCAAGAGACCCAGTACTTC. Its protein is CASSFPGSQETQYF.

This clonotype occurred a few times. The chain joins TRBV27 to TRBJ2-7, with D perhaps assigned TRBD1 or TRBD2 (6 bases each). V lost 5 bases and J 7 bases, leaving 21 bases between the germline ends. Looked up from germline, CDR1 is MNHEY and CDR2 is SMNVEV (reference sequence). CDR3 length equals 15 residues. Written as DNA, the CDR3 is TGTGCCAGCAGTCCGATTACAGGGACTCAGGGAGAGCAGTACTTC. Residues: CASSPITGTQGEQYF.

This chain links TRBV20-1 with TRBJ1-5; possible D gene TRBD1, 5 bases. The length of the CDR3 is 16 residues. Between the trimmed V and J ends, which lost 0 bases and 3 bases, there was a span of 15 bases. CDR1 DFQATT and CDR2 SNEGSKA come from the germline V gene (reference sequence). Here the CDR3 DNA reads TGCAGTGCTAGAGATTTCAGAAGGGACGACAATCAGCCCCAGCATTTT. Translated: CSARDFRRDDNQPQHF.

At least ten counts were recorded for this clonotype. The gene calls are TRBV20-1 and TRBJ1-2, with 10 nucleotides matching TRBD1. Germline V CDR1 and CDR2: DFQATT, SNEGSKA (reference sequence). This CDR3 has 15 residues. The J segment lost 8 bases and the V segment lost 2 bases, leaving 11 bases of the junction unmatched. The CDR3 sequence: CSARKPGQGMWGYTF. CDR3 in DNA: TGCAGTGCTAGAAAACCGGGACAGGGGATGTGGGGCTACACCTTC.

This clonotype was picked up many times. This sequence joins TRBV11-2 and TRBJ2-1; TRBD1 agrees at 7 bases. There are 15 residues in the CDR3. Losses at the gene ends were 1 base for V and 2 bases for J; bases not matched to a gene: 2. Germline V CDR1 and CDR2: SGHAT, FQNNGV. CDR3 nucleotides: TGTGCCAGCAGCTTAGGACAGGGTGCCTACAATGAGCAGTTCTTC. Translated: CASSLGQGAYNEQFF.

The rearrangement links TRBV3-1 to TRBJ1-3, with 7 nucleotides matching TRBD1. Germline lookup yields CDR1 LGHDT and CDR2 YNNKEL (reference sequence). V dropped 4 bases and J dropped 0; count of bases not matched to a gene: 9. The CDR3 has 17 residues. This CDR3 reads CASSRRGQESSGNTIYF. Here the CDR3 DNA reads TGTGCCAGCAGCCGCAGAGGACAGGAAAGCTCTGGAAACACCATATATTTT. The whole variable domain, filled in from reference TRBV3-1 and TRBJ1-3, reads DTAVSQTPKYLVTQMGNDKSIKCEQNLGHDTMYWYKQDSKKFLKIMFSYNNKELIINETVPNRFSPKSPDKAHLNLHINSLELGDSAVYFCASSRRGQESSGNTIYFGEGSWLTVV.